The present TCR beta chain was sequenced within a study of cytomegalovirus exposure and HLA in healthy donors. Study outcomes and limitations: Later analysis found that TCR beta chains associated with HLA were more clonally expanded than other, equally common chains.

The PCR was carried out with 60 Vbeta primers and 13 Jbeta primers. Assay: immunoSEQ multiplex PCR; the TCRdb copy retains only in-frame clones and omits some. The sample lists more than 150,000 clones, 70% to 85% occurring once. To note about this clone: Antigen: not known.

The CDR3 length is 12 residues. Germline V gene data show CDR1 as LNHDA and CDR2 as SQIVND (reference sequence). Trimming took off 5 bases at V and 6 bases at J, with 11 bases between the two ends. This TCR came from a man between 18 and 35 years old in good health and CMV-seronegative. This chain joins TRBV19 and TRBJ2-7; tentative D call: TRBD2 (5 bases). Sequencing was done on a sample of PBMCs. CDR3: CASSQTRAEQYF. Written as DNA, the CDR3 is TGTGCCAGTAGTCAAACTAGGGCCGAGCAGTACTTC.